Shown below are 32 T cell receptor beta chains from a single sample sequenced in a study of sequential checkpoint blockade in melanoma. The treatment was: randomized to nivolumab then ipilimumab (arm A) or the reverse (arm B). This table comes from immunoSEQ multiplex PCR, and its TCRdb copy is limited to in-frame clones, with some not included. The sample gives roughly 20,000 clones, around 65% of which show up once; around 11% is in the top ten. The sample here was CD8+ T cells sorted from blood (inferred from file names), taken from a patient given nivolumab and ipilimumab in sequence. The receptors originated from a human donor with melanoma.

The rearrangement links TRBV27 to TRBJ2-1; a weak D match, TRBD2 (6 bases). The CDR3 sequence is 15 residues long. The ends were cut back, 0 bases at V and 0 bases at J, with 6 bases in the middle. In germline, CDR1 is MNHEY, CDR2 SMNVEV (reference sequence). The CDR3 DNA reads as TGTGCCAGCAGTTTATCCGGGGGCTCCTACAATGAGCAGTTCTTC. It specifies CASSLSGGSYNEQFF.

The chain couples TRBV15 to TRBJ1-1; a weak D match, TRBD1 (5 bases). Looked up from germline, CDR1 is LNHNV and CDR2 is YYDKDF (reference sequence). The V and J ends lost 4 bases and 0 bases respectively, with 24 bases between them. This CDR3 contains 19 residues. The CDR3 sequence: CATSKVPFPGGSMNTEAFF. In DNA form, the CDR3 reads TGTGCCACCAGCAAAGTGCCCTTCCCGGGGGGAAGCATGAACACTGAAGCTTTCTTT.

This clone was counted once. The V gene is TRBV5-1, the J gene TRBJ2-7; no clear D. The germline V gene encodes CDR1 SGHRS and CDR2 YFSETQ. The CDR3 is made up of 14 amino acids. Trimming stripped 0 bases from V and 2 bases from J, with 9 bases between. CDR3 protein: CASSLALGPYEQYF. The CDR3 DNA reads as TGCGCCAGCAGCTTGGCCCTAGGTCCCTACGAGCAGTACTTC.

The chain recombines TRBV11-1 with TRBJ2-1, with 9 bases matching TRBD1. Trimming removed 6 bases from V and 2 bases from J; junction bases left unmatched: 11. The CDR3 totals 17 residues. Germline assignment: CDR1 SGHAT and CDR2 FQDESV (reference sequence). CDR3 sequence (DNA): TGTGCCAGCAGGATTACAGGGGGCACAGACCCCTACAATGAGCAGTTCTTC. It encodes CASRITGGTDPYNEQFF. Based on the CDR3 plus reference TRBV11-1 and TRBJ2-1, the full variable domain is EAEVAQSPRYKITEKSQAVAFWCDPISGHATLYWYRQILGQGPELLVQFQDESVVDDSQLPKDRFSAERLKGVDSTLKIQPAELGDSAMYLCASRITGGTDPYNEQFFGPGTRLTVL.

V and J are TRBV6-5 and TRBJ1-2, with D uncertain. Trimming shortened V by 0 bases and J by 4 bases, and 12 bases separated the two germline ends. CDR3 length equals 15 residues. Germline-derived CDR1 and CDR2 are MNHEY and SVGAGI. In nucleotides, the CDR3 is TGTGCCAGCAGTTACTCAGAGAGGGCAACCTATGGCTACACCTTC. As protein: CASSYSERATYGYTF.

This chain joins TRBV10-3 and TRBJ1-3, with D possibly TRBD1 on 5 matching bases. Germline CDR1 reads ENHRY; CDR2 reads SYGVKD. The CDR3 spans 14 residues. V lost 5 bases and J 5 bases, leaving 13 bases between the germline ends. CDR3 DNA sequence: TGTGCCATCAGTCCGGGGGACGGTAGAAACACCATATATTTT. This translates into CAISPGDGRNTIYF.

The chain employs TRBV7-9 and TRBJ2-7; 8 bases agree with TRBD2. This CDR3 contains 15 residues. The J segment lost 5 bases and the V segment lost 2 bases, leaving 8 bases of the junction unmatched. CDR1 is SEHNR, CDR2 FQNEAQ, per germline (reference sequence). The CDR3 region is CASSLTGGRIDEQYF. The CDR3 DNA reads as TGTGCCAGCAGCTTAACGGGGGGGCGCATCGACGAGCAGTACTTC.

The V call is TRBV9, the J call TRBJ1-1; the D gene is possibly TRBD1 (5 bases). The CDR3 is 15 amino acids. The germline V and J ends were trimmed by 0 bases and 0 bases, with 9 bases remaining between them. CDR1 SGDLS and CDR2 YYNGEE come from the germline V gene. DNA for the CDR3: TGTGCCAGCAGCGTAGGCAGGGCCCTGAACACTGAAGCTTTCTTT. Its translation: CASSVGRALNTEAFF.

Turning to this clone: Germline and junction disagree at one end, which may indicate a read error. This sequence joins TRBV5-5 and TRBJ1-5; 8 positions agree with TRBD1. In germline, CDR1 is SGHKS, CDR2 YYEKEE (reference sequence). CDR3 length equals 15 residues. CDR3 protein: CASSQGTGINQPQHF. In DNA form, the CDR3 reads TGCGCCAGCAGCCAAGGGACAGGTATCAATCAGCCCCAGCATTTT.

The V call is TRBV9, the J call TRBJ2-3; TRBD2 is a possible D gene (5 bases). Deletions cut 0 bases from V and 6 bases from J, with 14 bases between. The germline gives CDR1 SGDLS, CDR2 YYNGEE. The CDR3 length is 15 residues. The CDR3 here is CASSVGGSPTDTQYF. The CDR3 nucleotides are TGTGCCAGCAGCGTAGGAGGGAGCCCCACGGATACGCAGTATTTT.

As DNA, the CDR3 is TGCAGTGCTAGTAGAGGCTACACCTTC. Translation gives CSASRGYTF. The rearrangement joins TRBV20-1 to TRBJ1-2; D is unclear. The CDR3 is 9 residues long. The germline V and J ends were trimmed by 3 bases and 8 bases, with 4 bases remaining between them. In germline, CDR1 is DFQATT, CDR2 SNEGSKA (reference sequence).

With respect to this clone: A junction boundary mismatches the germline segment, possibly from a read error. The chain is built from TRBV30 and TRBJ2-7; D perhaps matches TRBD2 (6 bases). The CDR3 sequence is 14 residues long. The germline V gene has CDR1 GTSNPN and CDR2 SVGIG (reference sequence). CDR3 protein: CTWSVGRGGDEQYF. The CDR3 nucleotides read TGTACCTGGAGTGTAGGGCGGGGTGGCGACGAGCAGTACTTC.

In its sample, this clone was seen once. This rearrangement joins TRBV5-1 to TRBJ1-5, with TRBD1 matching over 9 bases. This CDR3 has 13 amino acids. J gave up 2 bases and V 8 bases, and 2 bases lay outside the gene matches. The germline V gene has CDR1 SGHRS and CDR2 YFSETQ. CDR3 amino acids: CARRQGGNQPQHF. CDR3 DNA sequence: TGCGCCAGACGACAGGGGGGCAATCAGCCCCAGCATTTT.

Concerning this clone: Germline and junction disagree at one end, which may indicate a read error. The DNA of the CDR3 is TGCGCCAGCAGCCTAGAGGACAGGGTAGCCACCGGGGAGCTGTTTTTT. Translating it yields CASSLEDRVATGELFF. The V and J genes are TRBV7-9 and TRBJ2-2; 8 positions agree with TRBD1. CDR3 length: 16 residues. Germline V gives CDR1 SEHNR, CDR2 FQNEAQ (reference sequence).

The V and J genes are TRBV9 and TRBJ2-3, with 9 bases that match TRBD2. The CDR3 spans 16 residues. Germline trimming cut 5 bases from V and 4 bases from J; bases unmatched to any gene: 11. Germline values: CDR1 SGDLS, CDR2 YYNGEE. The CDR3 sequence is CASSSERGAEADTQYF. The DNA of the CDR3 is TGTGCCAGCAGTTCGGAGCGGGGGGCAGAGGCAGATACGCAGTATTTT.

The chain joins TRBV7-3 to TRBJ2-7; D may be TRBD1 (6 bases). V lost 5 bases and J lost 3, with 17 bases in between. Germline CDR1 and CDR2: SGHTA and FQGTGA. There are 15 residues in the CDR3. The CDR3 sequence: CASSVGPGHNYEQYF. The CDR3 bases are TGTGCCAGCAGCGTTGGCCCGGGACATAACTACGAGCAGTACTTC.

DNA of the CDR3: TGTGCCAGCAGTCCTACAGGGGGCGAGCGCTACGAGCAGTACTTC. Residues: CASSPTGGERYEQYF. The rearrangement links TRBV27 to TRBJ2-7, with 9 bases aligning to TRBD1. V lost 5 bases, J lost 3 bases, and 8 bases stayed unmatched. The CDR3 consists of 15 residues. In germline, CDR1 is MNHEY, CDR2 SMNVEV (reference sequence).

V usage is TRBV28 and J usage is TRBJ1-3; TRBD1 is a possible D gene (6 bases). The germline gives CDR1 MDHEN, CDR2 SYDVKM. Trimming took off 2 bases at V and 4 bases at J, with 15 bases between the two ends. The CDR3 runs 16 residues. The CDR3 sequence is CASSLIQGTGGNTIYF. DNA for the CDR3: TGTGCCAGCAGTTTAATACAGGGAACGGGGGGAAACACCATATATTTT. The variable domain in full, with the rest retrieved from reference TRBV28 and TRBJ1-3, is DVKVTQSSRYLVKRTGEKVFLECVQDMDHENMFWYRQDPGLGLRLIYFSYDVKMKEKGDIPEGYSVSREKKERFSLILESASTNQTSMYLCASSLIQGTGGNTIYFGEGSWLTVV.

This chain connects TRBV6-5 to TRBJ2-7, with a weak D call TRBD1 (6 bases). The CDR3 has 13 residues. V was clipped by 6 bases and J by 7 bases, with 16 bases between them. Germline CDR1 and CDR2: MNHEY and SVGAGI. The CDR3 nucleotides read TGTGCCAGCAGCCAGAACCAGGGGCGAGAGCAGTACTTC. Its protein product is CASSQNQGREQYF.

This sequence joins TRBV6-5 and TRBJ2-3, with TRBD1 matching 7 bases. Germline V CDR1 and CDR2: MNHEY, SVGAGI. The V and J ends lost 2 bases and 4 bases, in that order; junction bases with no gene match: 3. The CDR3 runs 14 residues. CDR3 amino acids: CASSYVQGADTQYF. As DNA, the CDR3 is TGTGCCAGCAGTTACGTCCAGGGGGCAGATACGCAGTATTTT.

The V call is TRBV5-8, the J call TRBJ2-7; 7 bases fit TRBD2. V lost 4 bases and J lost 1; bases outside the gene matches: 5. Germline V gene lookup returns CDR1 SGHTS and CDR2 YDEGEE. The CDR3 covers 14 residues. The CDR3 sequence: CASSPGLYSYEQYF. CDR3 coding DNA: TGTGCCAGCAGCCCGGGACTATATTCCTACGAGCAGTACTTC. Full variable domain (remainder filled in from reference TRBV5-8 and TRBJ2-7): EAGVTQSPTHLIKTRGQQATLRCSPISGHTSVYWYQQALGLGLQFLLWYDEGEERNRGNFPPRFSGRQFPNYSSELNVNALELEDSALYLCASSPGLYSYEQYFGPGTRLTVT.

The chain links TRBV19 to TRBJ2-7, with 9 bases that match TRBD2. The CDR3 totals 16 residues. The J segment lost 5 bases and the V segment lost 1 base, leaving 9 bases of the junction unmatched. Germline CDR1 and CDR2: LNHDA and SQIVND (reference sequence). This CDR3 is CASSIGASGNFDEQYF. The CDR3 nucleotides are TGTGCCAGTAGTATAGGCGCTAGCGGGAATTTCGACGAGCAGTACTTC.

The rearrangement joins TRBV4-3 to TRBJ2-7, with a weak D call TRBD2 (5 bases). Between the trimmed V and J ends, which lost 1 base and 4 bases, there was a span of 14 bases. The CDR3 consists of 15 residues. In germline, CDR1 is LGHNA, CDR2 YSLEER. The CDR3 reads CASSQVGTRAYEQYF. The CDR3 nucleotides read TGCGCCAGCAGCCAAGTGGGCACTAGGGCTTACGAGCAGTACTTC.

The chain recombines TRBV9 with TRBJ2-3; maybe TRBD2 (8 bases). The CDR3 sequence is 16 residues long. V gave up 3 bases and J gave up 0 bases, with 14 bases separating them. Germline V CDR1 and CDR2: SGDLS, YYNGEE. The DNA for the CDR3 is TGTGCCAGCAGCGCGGGGGGGACAGCTAGCACAGATACGCAGTATTTT. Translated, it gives CASSAGGTASTDTQYF.

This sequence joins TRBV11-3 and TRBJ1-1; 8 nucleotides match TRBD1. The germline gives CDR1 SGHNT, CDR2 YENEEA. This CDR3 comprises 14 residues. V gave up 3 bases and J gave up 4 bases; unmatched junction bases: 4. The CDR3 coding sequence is TGTGCCAGCAGCTTGTCAGGGGGCTCCACTGAAGCTTTCTTT. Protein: CASSLSGGSTEAFF.

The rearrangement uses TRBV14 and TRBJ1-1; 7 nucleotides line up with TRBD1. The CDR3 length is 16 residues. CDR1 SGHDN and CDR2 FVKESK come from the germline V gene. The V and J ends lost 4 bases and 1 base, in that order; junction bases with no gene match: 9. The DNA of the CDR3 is TGTGCCAGCAGCCTCAGGGGGATGGGACCGAACACTGAAGCTTTCTTT. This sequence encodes CASSLRGMGPNTEAFF.

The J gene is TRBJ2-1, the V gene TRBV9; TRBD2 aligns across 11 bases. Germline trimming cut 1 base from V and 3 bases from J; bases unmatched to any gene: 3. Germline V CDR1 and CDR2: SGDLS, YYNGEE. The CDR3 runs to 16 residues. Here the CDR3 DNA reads TGTGCCAGCAGCGTATCCGGGACTAGCGGCTACAATGAGCAGTTCTTC. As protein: CASSVSGTSGYNEQFF.

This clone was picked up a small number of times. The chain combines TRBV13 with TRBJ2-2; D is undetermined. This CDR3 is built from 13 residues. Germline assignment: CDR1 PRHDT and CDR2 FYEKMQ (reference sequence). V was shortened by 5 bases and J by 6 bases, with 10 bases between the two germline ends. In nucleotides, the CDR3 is TGTGCCAGCAGCCGTGGTGAGGCCGGGGAGCTGTTTTTT. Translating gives CASSRGEAGELFF.

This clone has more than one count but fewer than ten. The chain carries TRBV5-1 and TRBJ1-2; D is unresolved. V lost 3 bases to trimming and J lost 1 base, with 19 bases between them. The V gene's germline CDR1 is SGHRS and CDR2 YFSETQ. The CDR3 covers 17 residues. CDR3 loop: CASSSSGGSQDNYGYTF. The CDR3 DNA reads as TGCGCCAGCAGCTCCTCGGGAGGCAGCCAAGATAACTATGGCTACACCTTC.

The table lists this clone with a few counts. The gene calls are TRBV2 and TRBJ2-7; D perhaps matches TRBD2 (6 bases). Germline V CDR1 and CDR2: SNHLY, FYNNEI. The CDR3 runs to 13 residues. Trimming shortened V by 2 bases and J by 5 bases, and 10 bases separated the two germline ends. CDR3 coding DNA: TGTGCCAGCAGTGAAAGCGGAGGGAACGAGCAGTACTTC. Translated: CASSESGGNEQYF. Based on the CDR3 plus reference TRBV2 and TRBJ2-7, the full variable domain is EPEVTQTPSHQVTQMGQEVILRCVPISNHLYFYWYRQILGQKVEFLVSFYNNEISEKSEIFDDQFSVERPDGSNFTLKIRSTKLEDSAMYFCASSESGGNEQYFGPGTRLTVT.

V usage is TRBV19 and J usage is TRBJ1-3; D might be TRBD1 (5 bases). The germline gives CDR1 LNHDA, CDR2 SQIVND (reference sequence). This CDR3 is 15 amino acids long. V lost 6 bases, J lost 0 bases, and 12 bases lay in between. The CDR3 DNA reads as TGTGCCAGTAGCCCGGGACTTGGCTCTGGAAACACCATATATTTT. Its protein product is CASSPGLGSGNTIYF.

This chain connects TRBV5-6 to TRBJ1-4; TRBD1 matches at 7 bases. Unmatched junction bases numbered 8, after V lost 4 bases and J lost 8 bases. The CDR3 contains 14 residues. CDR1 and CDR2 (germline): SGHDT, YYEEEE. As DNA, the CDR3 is TGTGCCAGCAGCGTGGGACAGTACTTAGAAAAACTGTTTTTT. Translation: CASSVGQYLEKLFF.